This T cell receptor beta chain was sequenced for a study of T cell repertoires in cytomegalovirus infection. As concerns this clonotype: Its target is unknown. At one end, the junction sequence differs from germline, possibly due to a read error.

CDR3 length: 15 amino acids. The V gene's germline CDR1 is SGHVS and CDR2 FNYEAQ. MiXCR, run by TCRdb on the reads, gives a single entry per CDR3 protein. The sample contains about 58,000 distinct CDR3 sequences, around a fifth of which appear only once. The sequence was obtained from a human donor in good health (CMV status not recorded). Some clones in this sample may be carry-over from other donors' samples. The rearrangement links TRBV7-6 to TRBJ1-1; the D is unclear. Here the sequenced sample was CD8+ T cells from cultured PBMCs, taken from culture after CMV antigen stimulation. The CDR3 loop reads CASSPSGFGATEAFF. CDR3 bases: TGTGCCAGCAGTCCCTCGGGGTTTGGAGCCACTGAAGCTTTCTTC.